These 20 T cell receptor beta chains share one sample of origin, sequenced in a study of OX40 agonist ivuxolimab in advanced cancers. TCRdb's table, derived via immunoSEQ multiplex PCR, lists solely in-frame clones and lacks some. Of tens of thousands of clones listed, about 89% are singletons. This specimen was CD4+ or CD8+ T cells sorted from blood, taken in a trial of the OX40 agonist ivuxolimab. The source is an adult with an advanced solid tumor such as melanoma, head and neck, liver or kidney cancer.

The chain carries TRBV9 and TRBJ2-6; 8 positions agree with TRBD2. CDR1 and CDR2 from the germline V gene are SGDLS and YYNGEE. The CDR3 extends over 18 amino acids. The junction had 9 bases not matched to a gene; V was cut back by 3 bases and J by 1 base. CDR3 coding DNA: TGTGCCAGCAGCGCAAACTTTGCGGGGGGTTCTGGGGCCAACGTCCTGACTTTC. Translation gives CASSANFAGGSGANVLTF.

The CDR3 DNA sequence: TGTGCCAGCAGCTTAGAGTCCCCGGAGTCGGCAGGGAATAATTCACCCCTCCACTTT. Residues: CASSLESPESAGNNSPLHF. J is TRBJ1-6 and V is TRBV7-6; a possible D gene is TRBD1 (5 bases). CDR1 and CDR2 from the germline V gene are SGHVS and FNYEAQ. This CDR3 contains 19 residues. The germline V and J ends were trimmed by 1 base and 5 bases, with 21 bases remaining between them.

Notes on this clone: One junction end does not reproduce the germline sequence, and a read error may be involved. The chain recombines TRBV9 with TRBJ2-7; 8 bases line up with TRBD1. Germline-derived CDR1 and CDR2 are SGDLS and YYNGEE. The CDR3 runs 12 residues. CDR3 nucleotide sequence: TGTGCCAGCAGCGCCCGGGGACAGGAGCTCAACTTC. Residues: CASSARGQELNF.

This chain connects TRBV10-2 to TRBJ2-2; 7 positions match TRBD2. The CDR3 extends over 16 amino acids. Germline CDR1 reads WSHSY; CDR2 reads SAAADI. The trim removed 2 bases at V and 2 bases at J, leaving 5 bases unmatched. The CDR3 region is CASSEIPSGNTGELFF. In DNA form, the CDR3 reads TGCGCCAGCAGTGAGATCCCTAGCGGAAACACCGGGGAGCTGTTTTTT.

The J gene is TRBJ2-3, the V gene TRBV7-9, with TRBD1 identical over 7 bases. The V and J ends lost 4 bases and 5 bases, in that order; junction bases with no gene match: 12. The CDR3 covers 16 residues. Germline V gene lookup returns CDR1 SEHNR and CDR2 FQNEAQ (reference sequence). This CDR3 is CASSSDTGVNLDTQYF. CDR3 DNA sequence: TGTGCCAGCAGCTCAGACACAGGGGTTAATTTAGATACGCAGTATTTT.

Only one count was recorded for this clone. The chain carries TRBV7-2 and TRBJ1-2, with 7 bases aligning to TRBD1. This CDR3 comprises 14 residues. The V and J ends lost 4 bases and 0 bases, in that order; junction bases with no gene match: 2. Germline V lookup: CDR1 SGHTA, CDR2 FQGNSA. The CDR3: CASSSTGANYGYTF. The DNA of the CDR3 is TGTGCCAGCAGCTCAACAGGGGCTAACTATGGCTACACCTTC.

The V call is TRBV2, the J call TRBJ2-2; D is unclear. CDR1 is SNHLY, CDR2 FYNNEI, per germline. This CDR3 contains 15 residues. V dropped 2 bases and J dropped 5 bases, with 12 bases sitting between them. CDR3 in amino acids: CASSEQGITTGELFF. In DNA, the CDR3 is TGTGCCAGCAGTGAACAAGGTATAACGACCGGGGAGCTGTTTTTT.

The chain employs TRBV6-5 and TRBJ2-1, with TRBD2 identical over 10 bases. The CDR3 loop spans 15 amino acids. V shed 7 bases, J shed 2 bases, and the junction held 5 bases outside the gene matches. Germline V gives CDR1 MNHEY, CDR2 SVGAGI. CDR3 sequence: CASTSLAGAYNEQFF. The CDR3 DNA is TGTGCCAGCACGTCTCTAGCGGGAGCCTACAATGAGCAGTTCTTC.

This clone was detected only once. The V and J genes are TRBV7-9 and TRBJ1-1; 8 bases line up with TRBD1. Unmatched junction bases numbered 9, after V lost 5 bases and J lost 4 bases. This CDR3 is built from 15 residues. Germline V CDR1 and CDR2: SEHNR, FQNEAQ (reference sequence). CDR3 sequence: CASSLQGGVGTEAFF. The CDR3 DNA sequence: TGTGCCAGCAGCCTACAGGGGGGAGTGGGCACTGAAGCTTTCTTT.

The chain joins TRBV18 to TRBJ2-7; D is perhaps TRBD2 (5 bases). The germline V and J ends were trimmed by 0 bases and 5 bases, with 14 bases remaining between them. The CDR3 is made up of 15 amino acids. The germline V gene encodes CDR1 KGHSH and CDR2 LQKENI. The CDR3 protein is CASSPPNREGNEQYF. The DNA for the CDR3 is TGTGCCAGCTCACCACCGAACCGGGAAGGGAACGAGCAGTACTTC.

V and J are TRBV5-1 and TRBJ1-1; 7 bases map to TRBD1. The junction had 7 bases not matched to a gene; V was cut back by 0 bases and J by 5 bases. The germline gives CDR1 SGHRS, CDR2 YFSETQ. The CDR3 loop spans 15 amino acids. CDR3 in DNA: TGCGCCAGCAGCTTGGAGGCAGGGGGTTCAACTGAAGCTTTCTTT. This translates into CASSLEAGGSTEAFF.

V is TRBV18 and J is TRBJ2-5; D ambiguous. The germline V and J ends were trimmed by 5 bases and 4 bases, with 17 bases remaining between them. The CDR3 has 15 residues. Germline lookup yields CDR1 KGHSH and CDR2 LQKENI. CDR3 loop: CASSGDRTTVETQYF. CDR3 bases: TGTGCCAGCTCAGGGGATAGGACCACGGTAGAGACCCAGTACTTC. The full variable domain, completed using reference TRBV18 and TRBJ2-5, is NAGVMQNPRHLVRRRGQEARLRCSPMKGHSHVYWYRQLPEEGLKFMVYLQKENIIDESGMPKERFSAEFPKEGPSILRIQQVVRGDSAAYFCASSGDRTTVETQYFGPGTRLLVL.

V and J are TRBV2 and TRBJ1-1; TRBD1 might be the D (6 bases). This CDR3 is built from 14 residues. The germline gives CDR1 SNHLY, CDR2 FYNNEI. Deletions cut 8 bases from V and 0 bases from J, with 13 bases between. The CDR3 reads CASDRRNMNTEAFF. The CDR3 DNA follows: TGTGCCAGCGACAGGAGAAATATGAACACTGAAGCTTTCTTT.

The chain couples TRBV18 to TRBJ1-1; D gene unclear. V gave up 3 bases and J gave up 7 bases, with 12 bases separating them. CDR3 length: 13 residues. Germline CDR1 and CDR2: KGHSH and LQKENI. CDR3 in DNA: TGTGCCAGCTCACCCCAAGACGAGAGTGAAGCTTTCTTT. Amino acid sequence: CASSPQDESEAFF.

The chain combines TRBV25-1 with TRBJ1-1, with a tentative D call TRBD1 (5 bases). V shed 5 bases and J shed 5 bases, with 12 bases lying between them. CDR3 length equals 13 residues. Germline CDR1 is MGHDK and CDR2 is SYGVNS. The CDR3 is CASSPIGGTEAFF. The CDR3 DNA follows: TGTGCCAGCAGTCCCATCGGGGGGACTGAAGCTTTCTTT. The full variable domain, completed using reference TRBV25-1 and TRBJ1-1, is EADIYQTPRYLVIGTGKKITLECSQTMGHDKMYWYQQDPGMELHLIHYSYGVNSTEKGDLSSESTVSRIRTEHFPLTLESARPSHTSQYLCASSPIGGTEAFFGQGTRLTVV.

The V gene is TRBV6-5, the J gene TRBJ2-5, with a weak D call TRBD1 (5 bases). The germline gives CDR1 MNHEY, CDR2 SVGAGI. Between the trimmed V and J ends, which lost 10 bases and 4 bases, there was a span of 16 bases. The CDR3 is 13 residues long. The CDR3 DNA is TGTGCCATTTCTAGGACACATGGAGAGACCCAGTACTTC. Its translation is CAISRTHGETQYF.

The chain carries TRBV18 and TRBJ1-4, with 7 positions matching TRBD1. Losses at the gene ends were 3 bases for V and 4 bases for J; bases not matched to a gene: 5. There are 15 residues in the CDR3. Germline lookup yields CDR1 KGHSH and CDR2 LQKENI. The CDR3 sequence: CASSPSGGINEKLFF. Written as DNA, the CDR3 is TGTGCCAGCTCACCCTCAGGGGGTATTAATGAAAAACTGTTTTTT.

The chain joins TRBV7-9 to TRBJ2-1, with a possible D match to TRBD2 (5 bases). The ends were cut back, 5 bases at V and 7 bases at J, with 18 bases in the middle. Germline CDR1 reads SEHNR; CDR2 reads FQNEAQ (reference sequence). The CDR3 extends over 15 amino acids. The CDR3 DNA follows: TGTGCCAGCAGCCCGAGAGAGGACGGGGATAATGAGCAGTTCTTC. It codes for CASSPREDGDNEQFF.

The CDR3 nucleotides are TGTGCCAGCAGCTTAGTTGGGGGCGGCACTGAAGCTTTCTTT. Its translation: CASSLVGGGTEAFF. V usage is TRBV7-2 and J usage is TRBJ1-1; TRBD1 is a possible D gene (6 bases). The CDR3 loop spans 14 amino acids. The ends were cut back, 1 base at V and 4 bases at J, with 10 bases in the middle. Germline assignment: CDR1 SGHTA and CDR2 FQGNSA.

This chain links TRBV7-6 with TRBJ1-1; D may be TRBD1 (5 bases). Looked up from germline, CDR1 is SGHVS and CDR2 is FNYEAQ. The CDR3 has 16 amino acids. The V and J ends lost 1 base and 0 bases respectively, with 12 bases between them. The CDR3 loop reads CASSLGDRGVNTEAFF. The CDR3, as DNA: TGTGCCAGCAGCTTAGGGGACCGAGGGGTGAACACTGAAGCTTTCTTT.